The 22 T cell receptor beta chains given below trace back to one sample, sequenced in a study of T cell changes during pregnancy in multiple sclerosis. Profiled with immunoSEQ multiplex PCR; TCRdb holds only in-frame clones, not every one. In the table there are about 100,000 clones, over 85% of which are singletons. Sequences were derived from peripheral blood, sampled after pregnancy. The receptors shown here come from a female donor with multiple sclerosis, enrolled in a pregnancy study.

This CDR3 is CASSTGFEQYF. The CDR3 bases are TGTGCCAGTAGTACCGGGTTCGAGCAGTACTTC. The chain has TRBV19 and TRBJ2-7; D is uncertain. In germline, CDR1 is LNHDA, CDR2 SQIVND (reference sequence). This CDR3 has 11 residues. The V gene lost 4 bases and the J gene lost 6 bases, with 7 bases spanning the gap.

The CDR3 sequence: CASSIRSGNQPQHF. The CDR3 DNA is TGTGCCAGTAGTATCCGGAGTGGGAATCAGCCCCAGCATTTT. V is TRBV19 and J is TRBJ1-5; D not certain. The CDR3 is 14 residues long. Germline V lookup: CDR1 LNHDA, CDR2 SQIVND (reference sequence). V lost 3 bases, J lost 4 bases, and 10 bases lay in between. The entire variable domain, with the rest obtained from reference TRBV19 and TRBJ1-5, is as follows: DGGITQSPKYLFRKEGQNVTLSCEQNLNHDAMYWYRQDPGQGLRLIYYSQIVNDFQKGDIAEGYSVSREKKESFPLTVTSAQKNPTAFYLCASSIRSGNQPQHFGDGTRLSIL.

This chain connects TRBV6-1 to TRBJ2-1, with 11 bases that match TRBD2. The CDR3 totals 16 residues. Per germline, CDR1 MNHNS and CDR2 SASEGT. V shed 4 bases, J shed 4 bases, and the junction held 6 bases outside the gene matches. The CDR3 is CASSGPGTSGYNEQFF. In DNA form, the CDR3 reads TGTGCCAGCAGTGGGCCCGGGACTAGCGGATACAATGAGCAGTTCTTC.

On this clone: Other DNA sequences within the sample encode an identical CDR3. The chain couples TRBV19 to TRBJ1-1; 7 bases fit TRBD1. Germline values: CDR1 LNHDA, CDR2 SQIVND (reference sequence). With 10 bases clipped from V and 1 base from J, the junction kept 3 bases outside the gene matches. The CDR3 spans 12 residues. The DNA of the CDR3 is TGTGCCACCCGACAGGGGAACACTGAAGCTTTCTTT. It codes for CATRQGNTEAFF.

This rearrangement joins TRBV4-1 to TRBJ2-3, with 12 positions matching TRBD1. There are 18 residues in the CDR3. The V and J ends lost 0 bases and 3 bases, in that order; junction bases with no gene match: 7. In germline, CDR1 is MGHRA, CDR2 YSYEKL. CDR3 residues: CASSQDWGTGGRTDTQYF. In DNA, the CDR3 is TGCGCCAGCAGCCAAGACTGGGGGACAGGGGGCCGAACAGATACGCAGTATTTT.

The genes are TRBV6-1 and TRBJ2-7; D unclear. There are 11 residues in the CDR3. Germline V gene sequence: CDR1 MNHNS, CDR2 SASEGT. V lost 2 bases, J lost 4 bases, and 3 bases lay in between. The CDR3 sequence is CASSELYEQYF. CDR3 bases: TGTGCCAGCAGTGAACTGTACGAGCAGTACTTC.

The rearrangement links TRBV4-1 to TRBJ2-1; 10 bases are a match to TRBD1. Germline lookup yields CDR1 MGHRA and CDR2 YSYEKL. The V segment lost 1 base and the J segment 6 bases; nucleotides outside the gene matches: 12. The CDR3 covers 18 residues. CDR3 in amino acids: CASSQGHEGTGDFNEQFF. The CDR3 DNA is TGCGCCAGCAGCCAAGGCCATGAGGGGACAGGGGACTTCAATGAGCAGTTCTTC.

The chain joins TRBV11-2 to TRBJ2-3, with a weak D call TRBD1 (5 bases). The V and J ends lost 6 bases and 0 bases respectively, with 10 bases between them. The CDR3 is 14 amino acids. Per the germline V gene, CDR1 is SGHAT and CDR2 is FQNNGV. DNA of the CDR3: TGTGCCAGCAGGCGAACAGGTAGCACAGATACGCAGTATTTT. Its translation: CASRRTGSTDTQYF.

V and J are TRBV30 and TRBJ2-3; D perhaps matches TRBD2 (5 bases). This CDR3 is 15 amino acids long. Germline CDR1 reads GTSNPN; CDR2 reads SVGIG (reference sequence). The V end was cut by 5 bases, the J end by 1 base, with 16 bases between. The CDR3 region is CAWGRKGAGTDTQYF. CDR3 sequence (DNA): TGTGCCTGGGGTAGGAAGGGAGCCGGCACAGATACGCAGTATTTT.

The V and J genes are TRBV29-1 and TRBJ2-1; D not resolved. Trimming took 4 bases from V and 4 from J, leaving 8 bases between them. The CDR3 consists of 12 residues. Germline CDR1 and CDR2: SQVTM and ANQGSEA. The CDR3 DNA is TGCAGCGTTGTTGGCAGTTACAATGAGCAGTTCTTC. The encoded protein is CSVVGSYNEQFF.

The V gene is TRBV10-1, the J gene TRBJ2-1; D unclear. Germline CDR1 is WNHNN and CDR2 is SYGVQD (reference sequence). Trimming took 6 bases from V and 10 from J, leaving 10 bases between them. The CDR3 spans 11 residues. CDR3 DNA sequence: TGCGCCAGCAGCTTTGGAGACGAGCAGTTCTTC. It codes for CASSFGDEQFF.

The chain has TRBV11-2 and TRBJ2-7, with D tentatively TRBD2 (6 bases). V was shortened by 5 bases and J by 0 bases, with 14 bases between the two germline ends. The CDR3 sequence is 15 residues long. Germline CDR1 SGHAT, CDR2 FQNNGV. CDR3 sequence reads: CASSPGGSASYEQYF. CDR3 DNA sequence: TGTGCCAGCAGCCCCGGAGGGTCGGCCTCCTACGAGCAGTACTTC. Full variable domain (rest looked up from reference TRBV11-2 and TRBJ2-7): EAGVAQSPRYKIIEKRQSVAFWCNPISGHATLYWYQQILGQGPKLLIQFQNNGVVDDSQLPKDRFSAERLKGVDSTLKIQPAKLEDSAVYLCASSPGGSASYEQYFGPGTRLTVT.

The genes are TRBV6-1 and TRBJ2-7, with D possibly TRBD2 on 5 matching bases. CDR1 and CDR2 (germline): MNHNS, SASEGT. V was trimmed by 0 bases and J by 0 bases, leaving 9 bases between them. The CDR3 spans 15 residues. CDR3 DNA sequence: TGTGCCAGCAGTGAAGCGGTAGGGAGCTCCTACGAGCAGTACTTC. Its protein is CASSEAVGSSYEQYF.

The rearrangement joins TRBV5-3 to TRBJ2-7; 7 nucleotides agree with TRBD1. TRBV5-3 is assigned to the ORF class and has an uncertain function. The length of the CDR3 is 14 residues. Losses at the gene ends were 2 bases for V and 4 bases for J; bases not matched to a gene: 6. DNA for the CDR3: TGTGCCAGAAGCTTACTTGGGACAGAGTACGAGCAGTACTTC. It yields the protein CARSLLGTEYEQYF.

The chain recombines TRBV2 with TRBJ2-7; D remains unclear. There are 11 residues in the CDR3. The V gene's germline CDR1 is SNHLY and CDR2 FYNNEI. V shed 3 bases and J shed 3 bases, with 3 bases lying between them. The CDR3 protein is CASSDRYEQYF. CDR3 nucleotides: TGTGCCAGCAGTGACCGCTACGAGCAGTACTTC.

The rearrangement links TRBV10-3 to TRBJ2-7; 8 bases agree with TRBD1. Germline lookup yields CDR1 ENHRY and CDR2 SYGVKD. CDR3 size: 14 residues. V lost 7 bases to trimming and J lost 1 base; unmatched junction nucleotides: 6. This chain's CDR3 is CAINTGGSSYEQYF. In nucleotides, the CDR3 is TGTGCCATCAACACAGGGGGAAGTTCCTACGAGCAGTACTTC.

The rearrangement joins TRBV27 to TRBJ2-7; D unresolved. The germline V and J ends were trimmed by 3 bases and 0 bases, with 9 bases remaining between them. Germline lookup yields CDR1 MNHEY and CDR2 SMNVEV (reference sequence). The CDR3 totals 14 residues. The CDR3 loop reads CASSFQQNSYEQYF. DNA of the CDR3: TGTGCCAGCAGTTTCCAACAGAACTCCTACGAGCAGTACTTC.

A few counts support this clone. V gene TRBV9 combines with J gene TRBJ2-7; perhaps TRBD1 as D (6 bases). Trimming cost V 4 bases and J 1 base, with 9 bases left between them. The CDR3 contains 13 residues. Germline loops: CDR1 SGDLS, CDR2 YYNGEE. The CDR3 reads CASSSTGSYEQYF. CDR3 nucleotide sequence: TGTGCCAGCAGCTCGACAGGTTCCTACGAGCAGTACTTC.

Turning to this clone: Distinct nucleotide sequences in the sample also encode this CDR3. The genes are TRBV7-9 and TRBJ2-5, with 9 bases aligning to TRBD1. CDR1 and CDR2 (germline): SEHNR, FQNEAQ (reference sequence). V dropped 3 bases and J dropped 1; count of bases not matched to a gene: 0. The CDR3 length is 14 residues. CDR3 DNA: TGTGCCAGCAGCTTGGGACAGGGCCAAGAGACCCAGTACTTC. Its translation: CASSLGQGQETQYF.

The chain couples TRBV11-2 to TRBJ1-5, with a tentative D call TRBD1 (5 bases). This CDR3 is 15 amino acids long. V was cut by 4 bases and J by 7 bases, with 17 bases left in between. The germline CDR1 and CDR2 sequences are SGHAT and FQNNGV. The CDR3 nucleotides read TGTGCCAGCAGCTCAAATTCGGGGGAGGGGCAGCCCCAGCATTTT. Translated: CASSSNSGEGQPQHF.

The J gene is TRBJ2-1, the V gene TRBV5-1, with 7 positions matching TRBD1. CDR1 SGHRS and CDR2 YFSETQ come from the germline V gene. V was clipped by 0 bases and J by 7 bases; unmatched bases: 13. The CDR3 has 17 amino acids. The CDR3 region is CASSLAGDSVVRNEQFF. DNA for the CDR3: TGCGCCAGCAGCTTGGCCGGGGACAGCGTTGTACGGAATGAGCAGTTCTTC.

The V call is TRBV4-1, the J call TRBJ2-1, with 9 bases lining up with TRBD2. Germline V lookup: CDR1 MGHRA, CDR2 YSYEKL. V lost 1 base and J lost 3; bases outside the gene matches: 4. CDR3 length: 16 amino acids. CDR3 residues: CASSQGAGGYYNEQFF. CDR3 coding DNA: TGCGCCAGCAGCCAAGGAGCGGGAGGCTACTACAATGAGCAGTTCTTC.